This T cell receptor (beta chain) was documented in a study of blood T cell repertoires in COVID-19. Study information: Donors in the United States, Italy and Spain gave samples during acute or convalescent COVID-19.

The CDR3 runs to 13 residues. CDR1 and CDR2 from the germline V gene are LNHDA and SQIVND (reference sequence). J lost 8 bases, V lost 9 bases, and 8 bases had no gene match. Authors' processing steps: Amplification of reference gene primers was used by the study to estimate nucleated cell counts. The assay was immunoSEQ multiplex PCR, and TCRdb's table has in-frame clones only and misses some. Clone size and V and J calls were adopted from that table, with D and trimming inferred from the DNA. The data contain about 42,000 clones, about 82% of them singletons. This receptor was taken from a man aged 65 to 85 with acute or convalescent COVID-19. The gene calls are TRBV19 and TRBJ2-2, with 8 nucleotides matching TRBD1. Sequenced sample: peripheral blood. The CDR3 sequence is CASLGQGRGELFF. The DNA of the CDR3 is TGTGCCAGCCTCGGACAGGGCAGAGGGGAGCTGTTTTTT.